These T cell receptor beta chains were read from a single sample in a study of vaccination effects on CD4 cells after COVID-19. Here immunoSEQ multiplex PCR was the method, and the copy in TCRdb shows in-frame clones only, minus some. The data contain 30,000 or so clones, about 67% of them singletons. Antigens of these TCRs are unknown. This material consisted of CD4+ T cells from PBMCs cultured without peptide, taken after COVID-19 vaccination. The receptors come from a human donor who received a COVID-19 vaccine. The CDR3 runs from the conserved cysteine through the conserved F or W. A D gene is named only where the DNA matches it firmly. Only some rows state a clone size, as once, few, many or a class for expanded clones.

cdr3_nt | cdr3_aa | j_call | clone_size | d_call | v_call
TGTGCCAGCTCACCGGCAGGGGGAGTCACTCAGCCCCAGCATTTT | CASSPAGGVTQPQHF | TRBJ1-5 | - | TRBD1 | TRBV18
TGCGCCAGCAGCCAAGTTTCGGCATTGGCGCATCAGCCCCAGCATTTT | CASSQVSALAHQPQHF | TRBJ1-5 | few | - | TRBV4-1
TGTGCCAGCAGTTTGATGCAAAACACCATATATTTT | CASSLMQNTIYF | TRBJ1-3 | - | - | TRBV12-3/TRBV12-4
TGTGCCAGCAGTCGAACCCCCGGACAGGTCGGCGAAAAACTGTTTTTT | CASSRTPGQVGEKLFF | TRBJ1-4 | - | TRBD1 | TRBV27
TGTGCCAGCAGCAAAAGAGGTACTGGATATAGCTCCTACAATGAGCAGTTCTTC | CASSKRGTGYSSYNEQFF | TRBJ2-1 | - | - | TRBV21-1
TGTGCCTGGACACGTGCTACGAACACTGAAGCTTTCTTT | CAWTRATNTEAFF | TRBJ1-1 | - | - | TRBV30
TGTGCCAGCAGCGTAGGAAATCCTGGAGCAGATACGCAGTATTTT | CASSVGNPGADTQYF | TRBJ2-3 | - | - | TRBV9
TGTGCCAGCAGCCGGGGACACCCAAATTCACCCCTCCACTTT | CASSRGHPNSPLHF | TRBJ1-6 | - | - | TRBV3-1/TRBV3-2
TGTGCCAGCAGCTATCGACAGGGGAATCAGCCCCAGCATTTT | CASSYRQGNQPQHF | TRBJ1-5 | few | TRBD1 | TRBV7-9
TGTGCCAGCAGGGACAGATGGACTTCACCCCTCCACTTT | CASRDRWTSPLHF | TRBJ1-6 | few | - | TRBV2
TGCGCCAGCAGCTTGGCCCCAGCGGGAGCTGGAGAGACCCAGTACTTC | CASSLAPAGAGETQYF | TRBJ2-5 | - | TRBD2 | TRBV5-1
TGCGCCAGCAGCGTACAGGGAGGCGATTCACCCCTCCACTTT | CASSVQGGDSPLHF | TRBJ1-6 | few | - | TRBV4-3
TGTGCCAGCAGCTTGGAACGGGACACTGAAGCTTTCTTT | CASSLERDTEAFF | TRBJ1-1 | - | - | TRBV5-4
TGTGCCAGCAGTGACGAGGGGATTGCGTATGGCTACACCTTC | CASSDEGIAYGYTF | TRBJ1-2 | - | - | TRBV2
TGTGCCATCAGTCAAGGCGGGGAGCTGTTTTTT | CAISQGGELFF | TRBJ2-2 | - | - | TRBV10-3
TGCGCCAGCAGCCAAGATAACACCGGGGAGCTGTTTTTT | CASSQDNTGELFF | TRBJ2-2 | - | - | TRBV4-3
TGTGCCAGCAGGAAGACTAGCGGGATAAGGCATGAGCAGTTCTTC | CASRKTSGIRHEQFF | TRBJ2-1 | - | TRBD2 | TRBV7-2
TGTGCCAGCAGCCAAGGACAGCGCTTCGGGACCGCTTTCTTT | CASSQGQRFGTAFF | TRBJ1-1 | - | - | TRBV3-1/TRBV3-2
TGTGCCAGCAGCCTATTCCTAGGGGCAGAGACCCAGTACTTC | CASSLFLGAETQYF | TRBJ2-5 | - | - | TRBV9
TGTGCCATCGGGTATCAGCCCCAGCATTTT | CAIGYQPQHF | TRBJ1-5 | - | - | TRBV19
TGCGCCAGCAGCCCCGAACGGGACAGGGTCGAGCAGTACTTC | CASSPERDRVEQYF | TRBJ2-7 | - | TRBD1 | TRBV5-1
TGTGCCAGCAGCCCGGACGGCTCCTCCTACGAGCAGTACTTC | CASSPDGSSYEQYF | TRBJ2-7 | - | - | TRBV5-6
TGTGCCATCAGTGACCCCGGGACAGCTAACTATGGCTACACCTTC | CAISDPGTANYGYTF | TRBJ1-2 | few | TRBD1 | TRBV10-3
TGTGCCAGCAGCCCCCAAACCAGGGTTTCTGTGAGTGGCTACACCTTC | CASSPQTRVSVSGYTF | TRBJ1-2 | once | - | TRBV7-2
TGCGCCAGCAGCCCAAACGTGAGGGGTATCGCTGAAGCTTTCTTT | CASSPNVRGIAEAFF | TRBJ1-1 | - | - | TRBV4-1
TGTGCCAGCAGCCCTAGCGGAACCTACGAGCAGTACTTC | CASSPSGTYEQYF | TRBJ2-7 | - | TRBD2 | TRBV7-2
TGTGCCAGCAGTTTTGTTCTGTTGACCTCCTACAATGAGCAGTTCTTC | CASSFVLLTSYNEQFF | TRBJ2-1 | few | - | TRBV27
TGTGCCAGCAGTCCACCGGGACAGGGCTATGGCTACACCTTC | CASSPPGQGYGYTF | TRBJ1-2 | - | TRBD1 | TRBV27
TGTGCCAGCAGCCCGACTAGCGGGGGGGCGGGAGATACGCAGTATTTT | CASSPTSGGAGDTQYF | TRBJ2-3 | - | TRBD2 | TRBV7-2
TGTGCCAGCAGTGAATCCAACAGGGGATGGCAGCCCCAGCATTTT | CASSESNRGWQPQHF | TRBJ1-5 | - | TRBD1 | TRBV25-1
TGTGCCAGCAGCCCTGGGGGCATGAACACTGAAGCTTTCTTT | CASSPGGMNTEAFF | TRBJ1-1 | - | - | TRBV7-3
TGTGCCAGCTCACCCACAGGGCTTTTCTACAATGAGCAGTTCTTC | CASSPTGLFYNEQFF | TRBJ2-1 | - | - | TRBV18
TGTGCCAGCAGCCCTAGCCTTAACTATGGCTACACCTTC | CASSPSLNYGYTF | TRBJ1-2 | few | - | TRBV7-2
TGTGCCAGCACCTTAACTCGGACAGTCATTCAGTACTTC | CASTLTRTVIQYF | TRBJ2-4 | few | - | TRBV2
TGTGCCAGCAGCCCGGGGGAGAGGTCGGAGCAGTACTTC | CASSPGERSEQYF | TRBJ2-7 | - | - | TRBV9
TGTGCCAGCAGCCAAGGGGTCCTTCCGAACACTGAAGCTTTCTTT | CASSQGVLPNTEAFF | TRBJ1-1 | - | - | TRBV3-1/TRBV3-2
TGTGCCAGCAGCTTAGGGGTCAGAGGAACTGAAGCTTTCTTT | CASSLGVRGTEAFF | TRBJ1-1 | few | - | TRBV11-3
TGTGCCAGCAGCGTAGGACTAGCGGAGACCTACGAGCAGTACTTC | CASSVGLAETYEQYF | TRBJ2-7 | - | TRBD2 | TRBV9
TGTGCCAGCAGCTTAGGACTGACCTTCTACGAGCAGTACTTC | CASSLGLTFYEQYF | TRBJ2-7 | - | - | TRBV7-2
TGTGCCAGTAGTATGCGGGGGGGCGGTTCACCCCTCCACTTT | CASSMRGGGSPLHF | TRBJ1-6 | - | - | TRBV19
TGTGCCACCAGTGGGGACACAGATACGCAGTATTTT | CATSGDTDTQYF | TRBJ2-3 | once | - | TRBV24-1
TGCGCCAGCAGCTTGGCATTGTACCAAGAGACCCAGTACTTC | CASSLALYQETQYF | TRBJ2-5 | - | - | TRBV5-1
TGTGCCAGCAGTTTACGGGGTCCGGGACAGGGAACAGGGGGCTACACCTTC | CASSLRGPGQGTGGYTF | TRBJ1-2 | few | TRBD1 | TRBV28
TGTGCCAGCAGCCAAGATCACTCCTCCTACGAGCAGTACTTC | CASSQDHSSYEQYF | TRBJ2-7 | - | - | TRBV3-1/TRBV3-2
TGTGCCAGCAGTTTTCAGGGGTCCAACACCGGGGAGCTGTTTTTT | CASSFQGSNTGELFF | TRBJ2-2 | once | - | TRBV11-3
TGCGCCAGCAGCCAAGATCATAATCGGAAGCTGAATGGCTACACCTTC | CASSQDHNRKLNGYTF | TRBJ1-2 | once | - | TRBV4-1
TGTGCCAGCAGCCGGAATGGACAGCGGAACACTGAAGCTTTCTTT | CASSRNGQRNTEAFF | TRBJ1-1 | - | - | TRBV3-1/TRBV3-2
TGTGCCAGCAGGAATGAGCAGTTCTTC | CASRNEQFF | TRBJ2-1 | - | - | TRBV12-1
TGCGCCAGCAGCCCCATCGGAAGGGATCGCTATGGCTACACCTTC | CASSPIGRDRYGYTF | TRBJ1-2 | few | - | TRBV4-1
TGTGCCAGCAGCTTAGGCCTGGACAGGGCCGCGAATCAGTACTTC | CASSLGLDRAANQYF | TRBJ2-7 | - | TRBD1 | TRBV7-9